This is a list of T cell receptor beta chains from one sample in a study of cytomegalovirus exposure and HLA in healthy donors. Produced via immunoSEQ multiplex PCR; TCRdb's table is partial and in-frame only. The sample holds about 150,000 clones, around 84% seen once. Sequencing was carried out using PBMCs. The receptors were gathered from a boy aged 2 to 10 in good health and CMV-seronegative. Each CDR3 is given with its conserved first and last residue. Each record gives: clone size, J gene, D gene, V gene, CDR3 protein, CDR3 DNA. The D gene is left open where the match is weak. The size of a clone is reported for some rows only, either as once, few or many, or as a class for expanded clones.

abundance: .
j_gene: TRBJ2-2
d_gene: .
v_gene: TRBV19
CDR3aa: CASSIGLITGELFF
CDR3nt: TGTGCCAGTAGTATAGGACTTATCACCGGGGAGCTGTTTTTT

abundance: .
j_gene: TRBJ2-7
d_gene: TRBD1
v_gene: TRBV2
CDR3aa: CASSGGQGLTYEQYF
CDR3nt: TGTGCCAGCAGTGGGGGACAGGGGTTAACCTACGAGCAGTACTTC

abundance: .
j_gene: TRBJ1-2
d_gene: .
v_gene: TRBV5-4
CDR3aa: CASSLAGRLDYGYTF
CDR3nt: TGTGCCAGCAGCTTGGCCGGGAGACTGGACTATGGCTACACCTTC

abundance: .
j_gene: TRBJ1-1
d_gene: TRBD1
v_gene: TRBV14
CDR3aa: CASSLRTGLNTEAFF
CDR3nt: TGTGCCAGCAGCCTCCGGACAGGACTGAACACTGAAGCTTTCTTT

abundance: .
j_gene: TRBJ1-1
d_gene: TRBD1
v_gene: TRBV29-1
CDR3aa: CSAAGTAMNTEAFF
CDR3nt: TGCAGCGCCGCCGGGACAGCGATGAACACTGAAGCTTTCTTT

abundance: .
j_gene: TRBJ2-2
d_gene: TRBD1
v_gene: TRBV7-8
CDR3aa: CASRDRGPSNGELFF
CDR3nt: TGTGCCAGCAGGGACAGGGGGCCGTCGAACGGGGAGCTGTTTTTT

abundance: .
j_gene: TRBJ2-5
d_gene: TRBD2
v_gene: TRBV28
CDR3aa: CASSLSQLAGKETQYF
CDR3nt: TGTGCCAGCAGTTTGTCCCAACTAGCGGGAAAAGAGACCCAGTACTTC

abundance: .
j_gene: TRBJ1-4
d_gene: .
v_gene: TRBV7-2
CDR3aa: CASSSGANEKLFF
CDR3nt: TGTGCCAGCAGCTCCGGGGCTAATGAAAAACTGTTTTTT

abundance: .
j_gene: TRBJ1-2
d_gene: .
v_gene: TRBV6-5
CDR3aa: CASSNNLRVNYGYTF
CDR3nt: TGTGCCAGCAGTAACAACCTCAGGGTTAACTATGGCTACACCTTC

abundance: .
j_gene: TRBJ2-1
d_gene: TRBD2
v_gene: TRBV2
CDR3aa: CASIGTSVGHEQFF
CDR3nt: TGTGCCAGCATCGGGACTAGCGTAGGCCATGAGCAGTTCTTC

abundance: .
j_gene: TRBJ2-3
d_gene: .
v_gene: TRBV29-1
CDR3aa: CSVEVWDSTTQYF
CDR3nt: TGCAGCGTTGAAGTTTGGGACTCCACTACGCAGTATTTT

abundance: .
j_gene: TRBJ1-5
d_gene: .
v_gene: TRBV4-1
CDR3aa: CASSQSLNQPQHF
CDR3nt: TGCGCCAGCAGCCAATCCCTCAATCAGCCCCAGCATTTT

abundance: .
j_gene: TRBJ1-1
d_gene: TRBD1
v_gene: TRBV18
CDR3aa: CASSPQDRAVVVNTEAFF
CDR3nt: TGTGCCAGCTCACCTCAGGACAGGGCGGTGGTGGTGAACACTGAAGCTTTCTTT

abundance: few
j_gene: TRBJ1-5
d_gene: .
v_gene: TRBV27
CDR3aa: CASSSILRDTNQPQHF
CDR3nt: TGTGCCAGCAGTTCAATTCTCCGGGACACGAATCAGCCCCAGCATTTT

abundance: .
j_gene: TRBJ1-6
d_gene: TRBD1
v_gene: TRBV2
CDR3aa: CASSRDRGSPLHF
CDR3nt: TGTGCCAGCAGTAGGGACAGGGGTTCACCCCTCCACTTT

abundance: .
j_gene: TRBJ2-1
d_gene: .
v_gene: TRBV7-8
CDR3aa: CASSLARRGSIYNEQFF
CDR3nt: TGTGCCAGCAGCTTAGCGCGTCGGGGTAGCATCTACAATGAGCAGTTCTTC

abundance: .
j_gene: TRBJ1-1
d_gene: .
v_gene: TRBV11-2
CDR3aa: CASSSPRFTEAFF
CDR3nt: TGTGCCAGCAGCTCCCCTCGGTTCACTGAAGCTTTCTTT

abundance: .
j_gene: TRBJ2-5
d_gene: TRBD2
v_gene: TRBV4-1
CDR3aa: CASSLGLAGGFQETQYF
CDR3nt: TGCGCCAGCAGCCTGGGACTAGCGGGGGGATTCCAAGAGACCCAGTACTTC

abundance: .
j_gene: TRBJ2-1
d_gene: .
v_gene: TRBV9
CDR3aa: CASSVVGAGQNEQFF
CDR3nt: TGTGCCAGCAGCGTAGTGGGAGCCGGACAGAATGAGCAGTTCTTC

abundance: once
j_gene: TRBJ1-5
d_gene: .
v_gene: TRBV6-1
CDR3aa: CASSDGWGDRGPQHF
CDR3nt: TGTGCCAGCAGTGATGGGTGGGGAGATCGGGGACCCCAGCATTTT